The present T cell receptor (beta chain) was sequenced within a study of blood T cell repertoires in COVID-19. Study as a whole: PBMCs, B-cell-depleted T cells, or T cells were the source of the cDNA or gDNA that made up the material.

Repertoires were generated with immunoSEQ multiplex PCR, while TCRdb's copy carries only in-frame clones and drops some. The data hold about 44,000 clones, with roughly nine tenths observed a single time. CDR1 is DFQATT, CDR2 SNEGSKA, per germline (reference sequence). Trimming removed 3 bases at V and 4 bases at J, with 12 bases between. The CDR3 extends over 13 amino acids. The source of this sequence is a woman older than 75 in a cohort sampled during active or convalescent COVID-19. The sequenced sample was peripheral blood. The genes are TRBV20-1 and TRBJ1-2, with a possible D match to TRBD1 (6 bases). The CDR3 DNA follows: TGCAGTGCTAGTTCCGCAGGGGTCTATGGCTACACCTTC. It encodes CSASSAGVYGYTF.